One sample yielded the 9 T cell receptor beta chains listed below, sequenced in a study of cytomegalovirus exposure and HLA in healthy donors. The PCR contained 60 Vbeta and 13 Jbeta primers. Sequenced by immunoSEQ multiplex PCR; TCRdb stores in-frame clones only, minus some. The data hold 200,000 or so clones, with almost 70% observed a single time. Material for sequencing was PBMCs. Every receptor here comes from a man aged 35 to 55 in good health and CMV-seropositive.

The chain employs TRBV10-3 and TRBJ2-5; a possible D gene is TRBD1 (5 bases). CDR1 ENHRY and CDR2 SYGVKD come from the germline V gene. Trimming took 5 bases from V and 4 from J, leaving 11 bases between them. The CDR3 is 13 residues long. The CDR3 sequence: CAISPGQGETQYF. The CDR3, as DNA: TGTGCCATCAGTCCAGGCCAGGGAGAGACCCAGTACTTC.

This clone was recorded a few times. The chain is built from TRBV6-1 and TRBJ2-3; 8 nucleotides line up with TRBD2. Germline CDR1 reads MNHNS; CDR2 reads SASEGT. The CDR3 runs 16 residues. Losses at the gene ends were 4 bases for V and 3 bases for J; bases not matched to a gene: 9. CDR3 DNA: TGTGCCAGCAGTGTTGAGCGGGGGCTTGGAACAGATACGCAGTATTTT. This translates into CASSVERGLGTDTQYF.

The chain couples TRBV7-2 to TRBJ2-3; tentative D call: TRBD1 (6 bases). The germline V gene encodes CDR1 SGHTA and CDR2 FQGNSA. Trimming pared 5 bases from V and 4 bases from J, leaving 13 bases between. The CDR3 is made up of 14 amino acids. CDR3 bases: TGTGCCAGCAGCCCCTTAGGGGGTTCAGATACGCAGTATTTT. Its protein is CASSPLGGSDTQYF.

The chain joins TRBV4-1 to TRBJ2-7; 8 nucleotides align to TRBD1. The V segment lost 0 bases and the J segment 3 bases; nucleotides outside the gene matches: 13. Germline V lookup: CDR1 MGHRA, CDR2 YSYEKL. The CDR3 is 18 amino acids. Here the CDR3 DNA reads TGCGCCAGCAGCCAAGAGAGGATAGGGACAGGACAAAACTACGAGCAGTACTTC. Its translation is CASSQERIGTGQNYEQYF.

The CDR3 loop is CASSARDRPYNEQFF. CDR3 sequence (DNA): TGTGCCAGCAGCGCCCGGGACAGACCCTACAATGAGCAGTTCTTC. J is TRBJ2-1 and V is TRBV9; 7 nucleotides align to TRBD1. This CDR3 is 15 amino acids long. The J segment lost 2 bases and the V segment lost 3 bases, leaving 5 bases of the junction unmatched. Germline V gene data show CDR1 as SGDLS and CDR2 as YYNGEE.

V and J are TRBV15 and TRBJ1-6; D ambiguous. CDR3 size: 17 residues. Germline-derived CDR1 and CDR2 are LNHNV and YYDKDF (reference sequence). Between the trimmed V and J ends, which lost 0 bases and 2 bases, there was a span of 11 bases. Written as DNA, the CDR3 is TGTGCCACCAGCAGAGATGGAGGAACAGCCTATAATTCACCCCTCCACTTT. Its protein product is CATSRDGGTAYNSPLHF.

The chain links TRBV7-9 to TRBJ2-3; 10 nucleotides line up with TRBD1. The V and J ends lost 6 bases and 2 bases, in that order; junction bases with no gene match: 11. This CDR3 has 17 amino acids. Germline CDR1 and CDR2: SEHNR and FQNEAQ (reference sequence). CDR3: CASSYSPGQGYTDTQYF. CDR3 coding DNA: TGTGCCAGCAGTTACTCGCCGGGACAGGGGTACACAGATACGCAGTATTTT.

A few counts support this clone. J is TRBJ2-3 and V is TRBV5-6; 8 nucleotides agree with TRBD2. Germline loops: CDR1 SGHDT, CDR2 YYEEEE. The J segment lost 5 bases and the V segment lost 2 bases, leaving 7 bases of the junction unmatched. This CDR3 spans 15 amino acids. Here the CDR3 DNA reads TGTGCCAGCAGCTTAACGCGGGGGGTCAGAGATACGCAGTATTTT. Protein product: CASSLTRGVRDTQYF.

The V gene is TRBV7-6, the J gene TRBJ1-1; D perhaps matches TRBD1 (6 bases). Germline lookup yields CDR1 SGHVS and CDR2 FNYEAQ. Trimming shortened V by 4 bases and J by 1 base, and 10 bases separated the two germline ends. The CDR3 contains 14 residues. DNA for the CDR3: TGTGCCAGCAGCTCTCAACAGGGGAACACTGAAGCTTTCTTT. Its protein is CASSSQQGNTEAFF. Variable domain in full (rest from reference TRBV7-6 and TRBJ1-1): GAGVSQSPRYKVTKRGQDVALRCDPISGHVSLYWYRQALGQGPEFLTYFNYEAQQDKSGLPNDRFSAERPEGSISTLTIQRTEQRDSAMYRCASSSQQGNTEAFFGQGTRLTVV.